Following are 7 T cell receptor beta chains from one sample sequenced in a study of glioma-infiltrating T cells after dendritic cell vaccination. TCRdb's table, derived via immunoSEQ multiplex PCR, lists solely in-frame clones and lacks some. The table has 93,000 or so clones, 81% seen once; the top ten hold around 12%. Sequenced material: blood, taken before dendritic cell vaccination. These receptors all stem from a human donor with glioblastoma.

The chain couples TRBV9 to TRBJ1-6, with 7 bases lining up with TRBD1. CDR1 SGDLS and CDR2 YYNGEE come from the germline V gene. Unmatched junction bases numbered 2, after V lost 7 bases and J lost 7 bases. The CDR3 totals 12 residues. This CDR3 is CASGTENSPLHF. CDR3 sequence (DNA): TGTGCCAGCGGGACAGAAAATTCACCCCTCCACTTT. The full variable domain, in which reference TRBV9 and TRBJ1-6 provide the parts outside the CDR3, is DSGVTQTPKHLITATGQRVTLRCSPRSGDLSVYWYQQSLDQGLQFLIQYYNGEERAKGNILERFSAQQFPDLHSELNLSSLELGDSALYFCASGTENSPLHFGNGTRLTVT.

This sequence joins TRBV11-3 and TRBJ2-2, with 7 bases identical to TRBD2. Germline values: CDR1 SGHNT, CDR2 YENEEA. V lost 1 base and J lost 0; bases outside the gene matches: 14. There are 20 residues in the CDR3. DNA of the CDR3: TGTGCCAGCAGCTTAGGGGGAGGGCCTAGCGTATTGGCGAACACCGGGGAGCTGTTTTTT. Protein: CASSLGGGPSVLANTGELFF.

V and J are TRBV11-2 and TRBJ2-5; D is unresolved. This CDR3 region has 14 residues. Trimming took off 0 bases at V and 2 bases at J, with 7 bases between the two ends. Looked up from germline, CDR1 is SGHAT and CDR2 is FQNNGV. The CDR3 nucleotides read TGTGCCAGCAGCTTAGAGGTGGCTCAAGAGACCCAGTACTTC. Its translation: CASSLEVAQETQYF. Combining the CDR3 with reference TRBV11-2 and TRBJ2-5 gives the whole variable domain EAGVAQSPRYKIIEKRQSVAFWCNPISGHATLYWYQQILGQGPKLLIQFQNNGVVDDSQLPKDRFSAERLKGVDSTLKIQPAKLEDSAVYLCASSLEVAQETQYFGPGTRLLVL.

The CDR3 DNA is TGTGCCTGCACAGGGTACGGTGAAAAACTGTTTTTT. Protein sequence: CACTGYGEKLFF. The chain joins TRBV30 to TRBJ1-4; D perhaps matches TRBD1 (6 bases). This CDR3 comprises 12 residues. Trimming shortened V by 6 bases and J by 7 bases, and 12 bases separated the two germline ends. Germline V CDR1 and CDR2: GTSNPN, SVGIG (reference sequence). Complete variable domain (other parts from reference TRBV30 and TRBJ1-4): SQTIHQWPATLVQPVGSPLSLECTVEGTSNPNLYWYRQAAGRGLQLLFYSVGIGQISSEVPQNLSASRPQDRQFILSSKKLLLSDSGFYLCACTGYGEKLFFGSGTQLSVL.

The V gene is TRBV5-1, the J gene TRBJ2-5; 10 nucleotides line up with TRBD1. CDR1 is SGHRS, CDR2 YFSETQ, per germline. Losses at the gene ends were 4 bases for V and 4 bases for J; bases not matched to a gene: 16. This CDR3 region has 18 residues. The CDR3 nucleotides read TGCGCCAGCAGCGCTGGGACAGGGGTAAGGGCGGGGCGAGAGACCCAGTACTTC. It yields the protein CASSAGTGVRAGRETQYF.

This sequence joins TRBV6-5 and TRBJ1-1; D is uncertain. The CDR3 contains 15 residues. Germline lookup yields CDR1 MNHEY and CDR2 SVGAGI. The V and J ends lost 6 bases and 1 base respectively, with 15 bases between them. The CDR3 DNA is TGTGCCAGCAGCCGTGGAGGGCGCGGGAACACTGAAGCTTTCTTT. As protein: CASSRGGRGNTEAFF.

This clone came up a few times. The gene calls are TRBV19 and TRBJ1-3; possible D gene TRBD1, 5 bases. The ends were cut back, 7 bases at V and 5 bases at J, with 12 bases in the middle. CDR1 LNHDA and CDR2 SQIVND come from the germline V gene (reference sequence). The CDR3 is made up of 13 amino acids. CDR3 DNA sequence: TGTGCCAGTACCTTAGGGGTACGAAACACCATATATTTT. It encodes CASTLGVRNTIYF.